Listed here are 25 T cell receptor beta chains from one sample, sequenced in a study of T cells in Graves' hyperthyroidism and ophthalmopathy. RNA transcripts provided the source from which TCR beta CDR3 regions were amplified. Primed by the HTBI set, a first-round RT-PCR was run on the TCR CDR3. TCRdb independently ran MiXCR on the multiplex PCR reads; one entry per CDR3 protein. The sample yields around 300,000 distinct CDR3 sequences, about 14% seen once. Specimen: blood. These receptors all stem from a woman aged 25 to 39 with Graves' hyperthyroidism.

At least ten counts were recorded for this clonotype. The CDR3 loop is CSASKLQEETQYF. CDR3 nucleotides: TGCAGTGCCTCGAAGCTCCAGGAAGAGACCCAGTACTTC. The V call is TRBV20-1, the J call TRBJ2-5; no clear D gene. Per the germline V gene, CDR1 is DFQATT and CDR2 is SNEGSKA (reference sequence). The CDR3 length is 13 residues. V lost 6 bases and J 3 bases, leaving 14 bases between the germline ends.

This clonotype was observed at least ten times. This chain links TRBV20-1 with TRBJ2-3, with a weak D call TRBD1 (5 bases). Trimming took off 7 bases at V and 5 bases at J, with 19 bases between the two ends. CDR3 length: 14 amino acids. Germline V gene sequence: CDR1 DFQATT, CDR2 SNEGSKA (reference sequence). CDR3 amino acids: CSGDARQSGDTQYF. CDR3 in DNA: TGCAGTGGAGACGCCCGACAGTCCGGAGATACGCAGTATTTT.

This clonotype was seen at least ten times. The CDR3 bases are TGTGCCAGCAGTTACTCCAGGACAGCCGGCTACACCTTC. Translated: CASSYSRTAGYTF. The chain uses TRBV6-6 and TRBJ1-2; perhaps TRBD1 as D (6 bases). V was clipped by 0 bases and J by 8 bases, with 10 bases between them. Looked up from germline, CDR1 is MNHNY and CDR2 is SVGAGI (reference sequence). CDR3 length: 13 residues.

The V gene is TRBV4-2, the J gene TRBJ2-1; D may be TRBD1 or TRBD2 (5 bases each). The germline CDR1 and CDR2 sequences are LGHNA and YNFKEQ. V lost 1 base and J lost 8, with 15 bases in between. The CDR3 contains 15 residues. The CDR3, as DNA: TGTGCCAGCAGCCAAGGGGGGTCCAGGGTCCATGAGCAGTTCTTC. Residues: CASSQGGSRVHEQFF.

This chain connects TRBV6-2 or TRBV6-3 to TRBJ2-3, with D possibly being TRBD2 (6 bases). The length of the CDR3 is 18 residues. Germline assignment: CDR1 MNHEY and CDR2 SVGEGT. V lost 5 bases to trimming and J lost 3 bases, with 24 bases between them. This CDR3 is CASSPTGIREVGTDTQYF. The CDR3 DNA is TGTGCCAGCAGTCCTACCGGTATCAGGGAGGTCGGGACAGATACGCAGTATTTT.

The V call is TRBV28, the J call TRBJ2-7; D not resolved. Germline V gene lookup returns CDR1 MDHEN and CDR2 SYDVKM. This CDR3 is built from 15 residues. Trimming shortened V by 6 bases and J by 0 bases, and 15 bases separated the two germline ends. CDR3 residues: CASRSLGLGSYEQYF. CDR3 DNA sequence: TGTGCCAGCAGGAGTCTAGGGCTAGGCTCCTACGAGCAGTACTTC.

This clonotype was recorded a few times. The chain has TRBV6-2 or TRBV6-3 and TRBJ2-7; 10 bases agree with TRBD1. After removal of 4 bases from V and 4 bases from J, the junction contained 4 bases not matched to a gene. Germline-derived CDR1 and CDR2 are MNHEY and SVGEGT. The CDR3 has 14 residues. CDR3 protein: CASSLGQGFYEQYF. The CDR3 DNA reads as TGTGCCAGCAGTTTGGGACAGGGGTTTTACGAGCAGTACTTC.

The sample holds many counts of this clonotype. The J gene is TRBJ2-3, the V gene TRBV28, with D hard to call. The germline gives CDR1 MDHEN, CDR2 SYDVKM. The CDR3 length is 13 residues. V lost 5 bases to trimming and J lost 6 bases, with 12 bases between them. DNA of the CDR3: TGTGCCAGCAGTATAACCAGAGGTGATACGCAGTATTTT. Amino acids: CASSITRGDTQYF.

At least ten counts were recorded for this clonotype. CDR3: CASSEPAGLGMADTQYF. Here the CDR3 DNA reads TGTGCCAGCAGCGAGCCTGCGGGACTAGGAATGGCAGATACGCAGTATTTT. The rearrangement uses TRBV9 and TRBJ2-3; the match to TRBD2 covers 8 bases. The V gene's germline CDR1 is SGDLS and CDR2 YYNGEE. This CDR3 region has 17 residues. V lost 3 bases, J lost 4 bases, and 13 bases stayed unmatched.

Notes on this clonotype: A much larger clone is a single base away; this may be a read error. This sequence joins TRBV6-1 and TRBJ1-5, with a tentative D call TRBD1 (5 bases). The CDR3 runs 12 residues. The germline V gene has CDR1 MNHNS and CDR2 SASEGT. CDR3 nucleotides: TGTACCAGCAAACAGGGCAATCAGCCCCAGCATTTT. It yields the protein CTSKQGNQPQHF.

Ten or more counts support this clonotype. The chain has TRBV6-1 and TRBJ2-5; 11 bases line up with TRBD2. The CDR3 has 14 residues. Trimming cost V 4 bases and J 8 bases; bases outside gene matches: 6. Per germline, CDR1 MNHNS and CDR2 SASEGT. CDR3 nucleotides: TGTGCCAGCAGTGGCCTAGCGGGGGGAGCAACCCAGTACTTC. Protein sequence: CASSGLAGGATQYF.

This clonotype was recorded many times. This sequence joins TRBV30 and TRBJ1-1, with a tentative D call TRBD1 (5 bases). The CDR3 has 15 amino acids. V lost 5 bases, J lost 4 bases, and 20 bases lay in between. Germline V gene data show CDR1 as GTSNPN and CDR2 as SVGIG (reference sequence). CDR3 amino acids: CAWGKTFRELTEAFF. CDR3 nucleotide sequence: TGTGCCTGGGGCAAAACCTTCAGGGAACTCACTGAAGCTTTCTTT.

With respect to this clonotype: Possible read error: a much larger clone is one base away. This sequence joins TRBV28 and TRBJ2-2; 12 positions match TRBD2. CDR3 length: 14 residues. Germline values: CDR1 MDHEN, CDR2 SYDVKM. The DNA of the CDR3 is TGTGCCGGCAGGAGACTAGCGGGAGCCGGGGAGCTGTTTTTT. Translation gives CAGRRLAGAGELFF.

This clonotype was seen ten or more times. The CDR3 DNA reads as TGTGCCAGCAGTTACAGCTGGGAGGTAGCCAAAAACATTCAGTACTTC. The encoded protein is CASSYSWEVAKNIQYF. The chain couples TRBV6-2 or TRBV6-3 to TRBJ2-4; D is possibly TRBD2 (6 bases). CDR3 length: 16 amino acids. Trimming stripped 2 bases from V and 0 bases from J, with 11 bases between. Germline V gives CDR1 MNHEY, CDR2 SVGEGT.

This clonotype was detected only a few times. CDR3 region: CASGSASPYGYTF. As DNA, the CDR3 is TGTGCCAGCGGGTCAGCCAGTCCCTATGGCTACACCTTC. V usage is TRBV28 and J usage is TRBJ1-2; D gene unclear. Deletions cut 8 bases from V and 4 bases from J, with 14 bases between. Per the germline V gene, CDR1 is MDHEN and CDR2 is SYDVKM. CDR3 length: 13 amino acids.

In DNA, the CDR3 is TGTGCCAGCAGTACCTCCGGGACTAGCGCCTACGAGCAGTACTTC. Its protein is CASSTSGTSAYEQYF. This chain joins TRBV12-3 or TRBV12-4 and TRBJ2-7; 10 bases line up with TRBD2. This CDR3 has 15 residues. Trimming cost V 5 bases and J 2 bases; bases outside gene matches: 6.

This clonotype appeared many times. The chain recombines TRBV28 with TRBJ1-5; no reliable D call. V dropped 6 bases and J dropped 6 bases, with 15 bases sitting between them. This CDR3 contains 14 residues. In germline, CDR1 is MDHEN, CDR2 SYDVKM. CDR3 in amino acids: CASRLNHPLQPQHF. Here the CDR3 DNA reads TGTGCCAGCAGACTAAACCACCCCCTTCAGCCCCAGCATTTT.

The genes are TRBV29-1 and TRBJ1-2; 8 bases match TRBD1. The CDR3 extends over 13 amino acids. CDR1 is SQVTM and CDR2 is ANQGSEA in the germline V gene. V dropped 5 bases and J dropped 7; count of bases not matched to a gene: 9. This CDR3 reads CSVPDDRGGGYTF. Here the CDR3 DNA reads TGCAGCGTTCCAGACGACAGGGGTGGTGGCTACACCTTC.

Remarks on this clonotype: A much larger clone lies one base from this, so it may be a read error. V usage is TRBV5-1 and J usage is TRBJ2-4; D possibly corresponds to TRBD1 (5 bases). Germline V gene lookup returns CDR1 SGHRS and CDR2 YFSETQ. The CDR3 runs to 17 residues. The CDR3 DNA is TGCGCCAGCAGCTTGGAATGGCAGGGCAGTCCAAGGAACATTCAGCACTTC. This encodes CASSLEWQGSPRNIQHF.

This clonotype was seen at least ten times. V and J are TRBV30 and TRBJ1-2; D is undetermined. Trimming cost V 4 bases and J 1 base, with 7 bases left between them. Germline V gives CDR1 GTSNPN, CDR2 SVGIG (reference sequence). The CDR3 is 12 residues long. CDR3 DNA: TGTGCCTGGAAGAGGGATAACTATGGCTACACCTTC. Translating it yields CAWKRDNYGYTF.

This clonotype was seen at least ten times. V is TRBV12-3 or TRBV12-4 and J is TRBJ1-2, with D possibly being TRBD1 (5 bases). Trimming stripped 5 bases from V and 8 bases from J, with 18 bases between. The CDR3 runs 14 residues. CDR3 in amino acids: CASSPAGGGRGYTF. CDR3 DNA sequence: TGTGCCAGCAGTCCCGCCGGGGGGGGAAGAGGCTACACCTTC.

This clonotype was counted between two and nine times. The junction differs from germline at one of its ends, possibly a read error. The rearrangement links TRBV7-2 to TRBJ2-5, with 12 nucleotides matching TRBD2. Germline V gives CDR1 SGHTA, CDR2 FQGNSA. The CDR3 runs 14 residues. Written as DNA, the CDR3 is TGTGCCAGCAGCTTAGGGACTAGCGGGGCTTCCCTAGACTTC. This sequence encodes CASSLGTSGASLDF. Full variable domain (remainder filled in from reference TRBV7-2 and TRBJ2-5): GAGVSQSPSNKVTEKGKDVELRCDPISGHTALYWYRQSLGQGLEFLIYFQGNSAPDKSGLPSDRFSAERTGGSVSTLTIQRTQQEDSAVYLCASSLGTSGASLDFGPGTRLLVL.

This clonotype came up a few times. Here the CDR3 DNA reads TGCGCCAGCAGCCCGGGACTAGCCCGACGCTATAACTCCTACGAGCAGTACTTC. Translated: CASSPGLARRYNSYEQYF. The chain carries TRBV5-1 and TRBJ2-7; 9 nucleotides align to TRBD2. Unmatched junction bases numbered 14, after V lost 4 bases and J lost 0 bases. The CDR3 runs 18 residues. The V gene's germline CDR1 is SGHRS and CDR2 YFSETQ.

This clonotype came up many times. The chain is built from TRBV27 and TRBJ1-5, with a tentative D call TRBD1 (6 bases). This CDR3 region has 14 residues. Trimming shortened V by 8 bases and J by 6 bases, and 17 bases separated the two germline ends. The germline gives CDR1 MNHEY, CDR2 SMNVEV (reference sequence). The CDR3 here is CASRRALGGQPQHF. CDR3 sequence (DNA): TGTGCCAGCCGCCGGGCCCTAGGGGGTCAGCCCCAGCATTTT.

In its sample, this clonotype was seen many times. V is TRBV7-8 and J is TRBJ2-7; 9 bases are a match to TRBD2. CDR3 size: 16 residues. The V and J ends lost 3 bases and 1 base, in that order; junction bases with no gene match: 7. Germline V CDR1 and CDR2: SGHVS, FQNEAQ. The CDR3 loop reads CASSFSSGRSSYEQYF. In DNA, the CDR3 is TGTGCCAGCAGCTTCAGTAGCGGGAGATCTTCCTACGAGCAGTACTTC.